The 10 T cell receptor beta chains presented below share a single source sample, sequenced in a study of blood T cell repertoires in COVID-19. Method: immunoSEQ multiplex PCR; TCRdb's copy keeps in-frame clones and lacks some. The sample lists more than 95,000 clones, 81% occurring once. Sequencing was performed on peripheral blood. All receptors come from a woman aged 70 to 79 with acute or convalescent COVID-19.

The V gene is TRBV7-9, the J gene TRBJ2-7; D is possibly TRBD1 (6 bases). The CDR3 totals 16 residues. CDR1 and CDR2 from the germline V gene are SEHNR and FQNEAQ (reference sequence). V was cut by 4 bases and J by 7 bases, with 23 bases left in between. CDR3 in amino acids: CASSSMAQDRQPEQYF. The DNA for the CDR3 is TGTGCCAGCAGCTCGATGGCGCAAGACAGGCAACCTGAGCAGTACTTC.

The chain is built from TRBV10-1 and TRBJ2-3, with D tentatively TRBD2 (5 bases). Germline CDR1 reads WNHNN; CDR2 reads SYGVQD (reference sequence). The length of the CDR3 is 15 residues. V was pared by 0 bases and J by 0 bases, with 7 bases between. CDR3 sequence: CASSESGDSTDTQYF. Here the CDR3 DNA reads TGCGCCAGCAGTGAGTCGGGAGACAGCACAGATACGCAGTATTTT.

Only a few counts were recorded for this clone. The rearrangement joins TRBV19 to TRBJ1-5; 10 bases match TRBD1. There are 15 residues in the CDR3. The V gene's germline CDR1 is LNHDA and CDR2 SQIVND (reference sequence). V was pared by 5 bases and J by 5 bases, with 6 bases of the junction left unmatched. CDR3 loop: CASSPRDRGDQPQHF. The CDR3 DNA is TGTGCCAGTAGTCCCCGGGACAGGGGCGATCAGCCCCAGCATTTT. The full variable domain, in which reference TRBV19 and TRBJ1-5 provide the parts outside the CDR3, is DGGITQSPKYLFRKEGQNVTLSCEQNLNHDAMYWYRQDPGQGLRLIYYSQIVNDFQKGDIAEGYSVSREKKESFPLTVTSAQKNPTAFYLCASSPRDRGDQPQHFGDGTRLSIL.

The chain carries TRBV6-2 or TRBV6-3 and TRBJ2-3; tentatively, D is TRBD2 (5 bases). The germline V and J ends were trimmed by 0 bases and 4 bases, with 11 bases remaining between them. The CDR3 covers 15 residues. Germline-derived CDR1 and CDR2 are MNHEY and SVGEGT. The CDR3 here is CASSYSMNGADTQYF. CDR3 coding DNA: TGTGCCAGCAGTTACTCGATGAACGGGGCAGATACGCAGTATTTT.

The chain recombines TRBV28 with TRBJ1-2; D gene unclear. V gave up 5 bases and J gave up 5 bases, with 18 bases separating them. Germline V CDR1 and CDR2: MDHEN, SYDVKM. The CDR3 runs 15 residues. CDR3 sequence: CASSQGGLSTYGYTF. CDR3 coding DNA: TGTGCCAGCAGTCAAGGCGGGTTGTCTACGTATGGCTACACCTTC.

This clone was recorded only once. The CDR3 DNA follows: TGTGCTAGTGAGATTAGGGGGGGCAAACTGTTTTTT. Translation gives CASEIRGGKLFF. The V gene is TRBV12-5, the J gene TRBJ1-4, with a tentative D call TRBD1 (6 bases). Germline V gene data show CDR1 as LGHNT and CDR2 as FRNRAP. The V end lost 7 bases, the J end lost 11 bases, and 14 bases lay between the germline ends. There are 12 residues in the CDR3.

The J gene is TRBJ2-3, the V gene TRBV5-6, with 9 bases that match TRBD2. Trimming cost V 4 bases and J 2 bases; bases outside gene matches: 5. Germline-derived CDR1 and CDR2 are SGHDT and YYEEEE. The CDR3 runs 15 residues. CDR3 nucleotide sequence: TGTGCCAGCAGCATGATAGCGGGGGTCACAGATACGCAGTATTTT. Amino acid sequence: CASSMIAGVTDTQYF.

The V call is TRBV30, the J call TRBJ2-7; 10 nucleotides match TRBD1. J gave up 2 bases and V 5 bases, and 9 bases lay outside the gene matches. Germline-derived CDR1 and CDR2 are GTSNPN and SVGIG (reference sequence). This CDR3 is built from 15 residues. CDR3 nucleotides: TGTGCCTGGGACCCCCGGGACAGGGGCACCTACGAGCAGTACTTC. This sequence encodes CAWDPRDRGTYEQYF.

The chain recombines TRBV11-2 with TRBJ2-3; D not certain. V was shortened by 5 bases and J by 0 bases, with 3 bases between the two germline ends. The germline CDR1 and CDR2 sequences are SGHAT and FQNNGV. The CDR3 length is 12 residues. CDR3 in DNA: TGTGCCAGCAGCCCTAGCACAGATACGCAGTATTTT. Encoded protein: CASSPSTDTQYF.

This clone was counted once. V and J are TRBV4-3 and TRBJ2-1; unclear D gene. Per germline, CDR1 LGHNA and CDR2 YSLEER. With 1 base removed from V and 0 bases from J, the gap between germline ends came to 7 bases. The CDR3 has 15 residues. The CDR3 DNA sequence: TGCGCCAGCAGCCAAGGTACAAGCTCCTACAATGAGCAGTTCTTC. Its protein product is CASSQGTSSYNEQFF.